Following are 21 T cell receptor beta chains from one sample sequenced in a study of blood T cell repertoires in COVID-19. Repertoires were generated with immunoSEQ multiplex PCR, while TCRdb's copy carries only in-frame clones and drops some. The sample holds about 470,000 clones, roughly 87% seen once. Sequencing was done on a sample of PBMCs or T cells enriched from blood (not recorded which). Source of these receptors: a woman aged 18-29 years who had recovered from COVID-19.

This chain joins TRBV2 and TRBJ1-2, with a possible D match to TRBD1 (5 bases). V dropped 11 bases and J dropped 0 bases, with 16 bases sitting between them. The CDR3 has 14 residues. The germline V gene encodes CDR1 SNHLY and CDR2 FYNNEI. The CDR3 DNA reads as TGTGCCTCCCAAGAGACAGACACTAACTATGGCTACACCTTC. This gives the protein CASQETDTNYGYTF.

The chain couples TRBV2 to TRBJ2-7; 7 nucleotides match TRBD2. The germline gives CDR1 SNHLY, CDR2 FYNNEI. The CDR3 spans 13 residues. With 4 bases clipped from V and 5 bases from J, the junction kept 5 bases outside the gene matches. CDR3 DNA sequence: TGTGCCAGCAGTGCCCTTACTAGCGACGAGCAGTACTTC. Protein: CASSALTSDEQYF.

This clone showed up just once. The chain is built from TRBV7-8 and TRBJ1-4; perhaps TRBD1 as D (6 bases). The germline V gene encodes CDR1 SGHVS and CDR2 FQNEAQ. The germline V and J ends were trimmed by 4 bases and 5 bases, with 20 bases remaining between them. The CDR3 totals 17 residues. The CDR3 loop reads CASSSLLLRDKNEKLFF. DNA of the CDR3: TGTGCCAGCAGCTCCCTATTACTTCGGGACAAAAATGAAAAACTGTTTTTT.

This sequence joins TRBV24-1 and TRBJ1-4; D remains ambiguous. CDR3 length: 14 amino acids. Germline V gives CDR1 KGHDR, CDR2 SFDVKD. Between the trimmed V and J ends, which lost 6 bases and 5 bases, there was a span of 12 bases. CDR3 residues: CATSSRRINEKLFF. The CDR3 nucleotides read TGTGCCACCAGTTCTAGACGGATAAATGAAAAACTGTTTTTT.

The rearrangement links TRBV5-4 to TRBJ1-1, with D tentatively TRBD1 (5 bases). This CDR3 region has 15 residues. Germline assignment: CDR1 SGHNT and CDR2 YYREEE (reference sequence). The germline V and J ends were trimmed by 1 base and 1 base, with 11 bases remaining between them. The CDR3 loop reads CASSLSAGGNTEAFF. CDR3 nucleotides: TGTGCCAGCAGCTTGTCTGCGGGGGGGAACACTGAAGCTTTCTTT.

This clone was observed a single time. CDR3 sequence: CASNPWNGNQPQHF. CDR3 in DNA: TGTGCCAGCAATCCATGGAACGGGAATCAGCCCCAGCATTTT. This chain uses TRBV2 with TRBJ1-5; no reliable D call. The CDR3 is made up of 14 amino acids. Germline V gene sequence: CDR1 SNHLY, CDR2 FYNNEI. Trimming removed 7 bases from V and 4 bases from J, with 14 bases in between.

The chain is built from TRBV5-6 and TRBJ1-3; D perhaps matches TRBD1 (5 bases). The CDR3 contains 15 residues. From germline, CDR1 is SGHDT and CDR2 YYEEEE. The V and J ends lost 4 bases and 3 bases respectively, with 14 bases between them. For the CDR3, the DNA is TGTGCCAGCAGCCTACCGGGGGGAGATGGAAACACCATATATTTT. It specifies CASSLPGGDGNTIYF.

In its sample, this clone was seen a few times. The genes are TRBV6-1 and TRBJ2-5; possibly TRBD2 for D (5 bases). V was trimmed by 3 bases and J by 5 bases, leaving 10 bases between them. The germline V gene has CDR1 MNHNS and CDR2 SASEGT. The CDR3 contains 13 residues. This CDR3 reads CASSEASRETQYF. CDR3 in DNA: TGTGCCAGCAGTGAGGCTAGCAGGGAGACCCAGTACTTC.

The gene calls are TRBV12-5 and TRBJ2-3; 7 bases map to TRBD2. This CDR3 comprises 14 residues. Looked up from germline, CDR1 is LGHNT and CDR2 is FRNRAP. V trimming: 7 bases; J trimming: 6 bases; junction bases outside the gene matches: 10. The CDR3 loop is CASEASGHMDTQYF. In DNA form, the CDR3 reads TGTGCTAGTGAGGCTAGCGGTCACATGGATACGCAGTATTTT.

The J gene is TRBJ1-4, the V gene TRBV5-4; D is ambiguous. V was pared by 4 bases and J by 4 bases, with 14 bases between. The CDR3 sequence is 15 residues long. Per germline, CDR1 SGHNT and CDR2 YYREEE (reference sequence). CDR3 nucleotide sequence: TGTGCCAGCAGCCTCGGCGGGCAGAATAATGAAAAACTGTTTTTT. Translating gives CASSLGGQNNEKLFF.

This chain uses TRBV15 with TRBJ2-3; 11 nucleotides match TRBD2. The CDR3 loop spans 18 amino acids. V shed 1 base, J shed 6 bases, and the junction held 12 bases outside the gene matches. From germline, CDR1 is LNHNV and CDR2 YYDKDF (reference sequence). The CDR3: CATSRALTTSGAGDTQYF. In nucleotides, the CDR3 is TGTGCCACCAGCAGAGCGTTAACGACTAGCGGGGCTGGTGATACGCAGTATTTT.

The chain is built from TRBV7-6 and TRBJ1-3, with D perhaps TRBD1 (6 bases). The CDR3 covers 13 residues. Germline V gene lookup returns CDR1 SGHVS and CDR2 FNYEAQ. V was trimmed by 5 bases and J by 4 bases, leaving 9 bases between them. The CDR3 loop is CASSPGAGNTIYF. The CDR3 DNA reads TGTGCCAGCAGCCCAGGGGCCGGAAACACCATATATTTT. Full variable domain (outside the CDR3, taken from reference TRBV7-6 and TRBJ1-3): GAGVSQSPRYKVTKRGQDVALRCDPISGHVSLYWYRQALGQGPEFLTYFNYEAQQDKSGLPNDRFSAERPEGSISTLTIQRTEQRDSAMYRCASSPGAGNTIYFGEGSWLTVV.

V and J are TRBV7-3 and TRBJ1-2; D might be TRBD1 (6 bases). CDR1 SGHTA and CDR2 FQGTGA come from the germline V gene. Trimming took off 5 bases at V and 4 bases at J, with 32 bases between the two ends. The length of the CDR3 is 20 residues. Written as DNA, the CDR3 is TGTGCCAGCAGCCGAACAACCCCGGGGGGACAAGGGCTCCAAAGCTATGGCTACACCTTC. Encoded protein: CASSRTTPGGQGLQSYGYTF.

The genes are TRBV3-1 (or the pseudogene TRBV3-2) and TRBJ1-2; D is unclear. This CDR3 is built from 12 residues. Trimming stripped 5 bases from V and 3 bases from J, with 7 bases between. Germline values: CDR1 LGHDT, CDR2 YNNKEL (reference sequence). DNA for the CDR3: TGTGCCAGCAGCGAGGGAGACTATGGCTACACCTTC. It is translated as CASSEGDYGYTF.

This clone has just one count. The rearrangement joins TRBV11-2 to TRBJ2-7; D remains ambiguous. Germline CDR1 and CDR2: SGHAT and FQNNGV. The length of the CDR3 is 11 residues. V lost 3 bases and J lost 5, with 5 bases in between. CDR3 nucleotide sequence: TGTGCCAGCAGCTTGTTAAACGAGCAGTACTTC. It is translated as CASSLLNEQYF.

The rearrangement uses TRBV28 and TRBJ1-5, with D unclear. The germline V gene has CDR1 MDHEN and CDR2 SYDVKM. V lost 4 bases and J lost 3, with 7 bases in between. The CDR3 sequence is 13 residues long. In nucleotides, the CDR3 is TGTGCCAGCAGTTCAGGAATCAATCAGCCCCAGCATTTT. Encoded protein: CASSSGINQPQHF.

This chain joins TRBV5-1 and TRBJ2-7; D might be TRBD2 (6 bases). The V end was cut by 4 bases, the J end by 1 base, with 15 bases between. The CDR3 totals 15 residues. Germline lookup yields CDR1 SGHRS and CDR2 YFSETQ. CDR3 coding DNA: TGCGCCAGCAGCCACATACAGGAGGGATCCTACGAGCAGTACTTC. Protein sequence: CASSHIQEGSYEQYF.

V and J are TRBV30 and TRBJ1-3, with D perhaps matching TRBD1 (5 bases). The CDR3 loop spans 13 amino acids. The V and J ends lost 2 bases and 4 bases respectively, with 9 bases between them. Germline-derived CDR1 and CDR2 are GTSNPN and SVGIG (reference sequence). CDR3 sequence (DNA): TGTGCCTGGAGTACAGGCTTAGGAAACACCATATATTTT. This sequence encodes CAWSTGLGNTIYF.

The gene calls are TRBV7-8 and TRBJ2-7, with TRBD1 matching 9 bases. Germline loops: CDR1 SGHVS, CDR2 FQNEAQ. The CDR3 contains 14 residues. Trimming at V came to 6 bases and at J to 5 bases, leaving 8 bases not matched to a gene. This CDR3 reads CASSPGTGNNEQYF. The CDR3 DNA sequence: TGTGCCAGCAGTCCCGGGACAGGGAATAACGAGCAGTACTTC. Full variable domain (remainder filled in from reference TRBV7-8 and TRBJ2-7): GAGVSQSPRYKVAKRGQDVALRCDPISGHVSLFWYQQALGQGPEFLTYFQNEAQLDKSGLPSDRFFAERPEGSVSTLKIQRTQQEDSAVYLCASSPGTGNNEQYFGPGTRLTVT.

The chain couples TRBV29-1 to TRBJ1-5, with D possibly being TRBD1 (6 bases). The V end was cut by 3 bases, the J end by 7 bases, with 13 bases between. Germline assignment: CDR1 SQVTM and CDR2 ANQGSEA. The CDR3 is made up of 13 amino acids. The CDR3: CSVEAGGDQPQHF. The CDR3 nucleotides are TGCAGCGTTGAGGCGGGGGGCGACCAGCCCCAGCATTTT.

The chain uses TRBV3-1 (or the pseudogene TRBV3-2) and TRBJ1-3; D possibly corresponds to TRBD1 (6 bases). The germline V gene encodes CDR1 LGHDT and CDR2 YNNKEL (reference sequence). V lost 4 bases and J 0 bases, leaving 13 bases between the germline ends. The CDR3 is 16 amino acids. Here the CDR3 DNA reads TGTGCCAGCAGCCTTGGACAGCAGGTCTCTGGAAACACCATATATTTT. Residues: CASSLGQQVSGNTIYF.